Described below is a single T cell receptor (beta chain) sequence and its context. Its target is unknown. This entry comes from a study of T cell responses to AZD1222 COVID-19 vaccine. Overall study results and limits: Researchers took repertoire samples only after the peak T cell response had come.

Some clones are missing from TCRdb's copy, which holds only in-frame ones; the method was immunoSEQ multiplex PCR. The profile shows 50,000 to 65,000 clones, around 80% of them singletons. Trimming pared 6 bases from V and 4 bases from J, leaving 9 bases between. This CDR3 has 13 residues. Germline V lookup: CDR1 MNHEY, CDR2 SMNVEV (reference sequence). The sample was peripheral blood, taken 28 days after the second AZD1222 dose. This chain uses TRBV27 with TRBJ1-4; the D is unclear. This TCR was sampled from an adult who received the AZD1222 COVID-19 vaccine. CDR3 loop: CASRLHLNEKLFF. As DNA, the CDR3 is TGTGCCAGCAGGCTCCACCTTAATGAAAAACTGTTTTTT.